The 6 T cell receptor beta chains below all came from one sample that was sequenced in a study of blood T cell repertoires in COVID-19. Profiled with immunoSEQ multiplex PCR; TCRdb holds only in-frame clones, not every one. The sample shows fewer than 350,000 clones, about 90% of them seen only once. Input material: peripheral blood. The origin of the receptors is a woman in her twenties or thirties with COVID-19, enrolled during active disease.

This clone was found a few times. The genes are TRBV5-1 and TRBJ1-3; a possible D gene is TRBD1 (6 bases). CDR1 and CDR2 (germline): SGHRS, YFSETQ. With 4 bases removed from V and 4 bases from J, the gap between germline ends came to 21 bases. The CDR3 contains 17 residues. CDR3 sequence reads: CASSIRPSGESGNTIYF. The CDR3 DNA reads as TGCGCCAGCAGCATTCGCCCCTCAGGGGAATCCGGAAACACCATATATTTT.

The CDR3 region has the DNA TGTGCCTCCAACTGGGGGCTCGACTATAGCACAGATACGCAGTATTTT. This encodes CASNWGLDYSTDTQYF. This sequence joins TRBV30 and TRBJ2-3; maybe TRBD1 (6 bases). V was shortened by 7 bases and J by 0 bases, with 20 bases between the two germline ends. Germline V gives CDR1 GTSNPN, CDR2 SVGIG (reference sequence). The length of the CDR3 is 16 residues. Using reference TRBV30 and TRBJ2-3 for the parts outside the CDR3, the full variable domain is SQTIHQWPATLVQPVGSPLSLECTVEGTSNPNLYWYRQAAGRGLQLLFYSVGIGQISSEVPQNLSASRPQDRQFILSSKKLLLSDSGFYLCASNWGLDYSTDTQYFGPGTRLTVL.

CDR3 sequence (DNA): TGCAGCGTAGCGGGAGCGAGACTAGCGGGGTGGGATACGCAGTATTTT. This sequence encodes CSVAGARLAGWDTQYF. The gene calls are TRBV29-1 and TRBJ2-3; TRBD2 aligns across 11 bases. Trimming cost V 6 bases and J 6 bases; bases outside gene matches: 14. This CDR3 contains 16 residues. Per germline, CDR1 SQVTM and CDR2 ANQGSEA.

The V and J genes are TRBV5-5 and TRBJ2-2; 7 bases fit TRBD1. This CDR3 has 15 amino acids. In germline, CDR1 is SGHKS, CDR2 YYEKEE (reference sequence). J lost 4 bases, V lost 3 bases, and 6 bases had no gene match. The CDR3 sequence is CASSSGQHFTGELFF. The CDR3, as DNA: TGTGCCAGCAGCTCGGGACAGCATTTCACCGGGGAGCTGTTTTTT.

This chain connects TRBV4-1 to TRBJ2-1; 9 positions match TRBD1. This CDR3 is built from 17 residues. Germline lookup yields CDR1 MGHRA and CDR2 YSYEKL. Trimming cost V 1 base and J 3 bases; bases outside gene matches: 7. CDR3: CASSQAWGDRDYNEQFF. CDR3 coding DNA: TGCGCCAGCAGCCAAGCTTGGGGGGACAGGGACTACAATGAGCAGTTCTTC.

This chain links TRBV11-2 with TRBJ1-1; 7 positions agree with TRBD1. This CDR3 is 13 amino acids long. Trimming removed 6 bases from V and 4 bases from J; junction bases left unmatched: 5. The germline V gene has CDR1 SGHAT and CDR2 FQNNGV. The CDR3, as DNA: TGTGCCAGCAGGACGACAGGGTCCACTGAAGCTTTCTTT. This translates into CASRTTGSTEAFF.